These T cell receptor beta chains were read from a single sample in a study of T cells in localized non-small cell lung cancer. TCRdb keeps only in-frame clones here, not all; method: immunoSEQ multiplex PCR. Among about 990 clones listed, around 19% were seen once. Material: normal lung tissue next to the tumor, obtained before any cancer treatment. Source of these receptors: a male donor aged 60 or older with stage II lung adenocarcinoma. Each CDR3 is given with its conserved first and last residue. A D gene is named only where the DNA matches it firmly. Only some rows state a clone size, as once, few, many or a class for expanded clones.

d_call clone_size j_call v_call cdr3_aa cdr3_nt
NA large TRBJ2-4 TRBV11-3 CASSFLDGQNIQYF TGTGCCAGCAGCTTCCTGGACGGTCAAAACATTCAGTACTTC
NA few TRBJ1-1 TRBV12-5 CASRIMNTEAFF TGTGCCAGCCGAATCATGAACACTGAAGCTTTCTTT
NA NA TRBJ2-1 TRBV11-3 CASSPLEGLNEQFF TGTGCCAGCAGCCCCTTAGAAGGGTTAAATGAGCAGTTCTTC
NA large TRBJ1-1 TRBV19 CASSIDSGAMNTEAFF TGTGCCAGTAGTATAGATTCAGGGGCAATGAACACTGAAGCTTTCTTT
NA large TRBJ2-7 TRBV11-3 CASSLGEGSTYEQYF TGTGCCAGCAGCTTAGGAGAGGGGAGTACCTACGAGCAGTACTTC
TRBD1 NA TRBJ1-2 TRBV16 CASSQSTGGGYTF TGTGCCAGCAGCCAATCGACAGGGGGTGGCTACACCTTC
NA medium-sized TRBJ2-5 TRBV6-8 CASSYSLTGLQETQYF TGTGCCAGCAGTTACTCCCTCACGGGACTCCAAGAGACCCAGTACTTC
TRBD1 NA TRBJ2-2 TRBV11-3 CASSQGARGRTGELFF TGTGCCAGCAGCCAAGGCGCCAGGGGGCGGACCGGGGAGCTGTTTTTT
NA medium-sized TRBJ1-6 TRBV6-8 CASTGGGRSPLHF TGTGCCAGCACCGGGGGTGGGAGGTCACCCCTCCACTTT
NA NA TRBJ2-1 TRBV25-1 CASSEYRKGDEQFF TGTGCCAGCAGTGAATACCGGAAAGGAGATGAGCAGTTCTTC
TRBD1 NA TRBJ2-7 TRBV5-1 CASSSGQGAGFNEQYF TGCGCCAGCAGCTCCGGACAGGGGGCAGGGTTCAACGAGCAGTACTTC
NA NA TRBJ1-3 TRBV25-1 CASSEYVRFSGNTIYF TGTGCCAGCAGTGAATATGTACGGTTCTCTGGAAACACCATATATTTT
NA NA TRBJ2-1 TRBV15 CATRTPADPDNEQFF TGTGCCACCAGGACCCCAGCGGACCCCGACAATGAGCAGTTCTTC
NA NA TRBJ1-1 TRBV19 CASSITTRNTEAFF TGTGCCAGTAGTATTACTACTAGGAACACTGAAGCTTTCTTT
NA NA TRBJ1-1 TRBV6-8 CASSAGENTEAFF TGTGCCAGCAGTGCGGGTGAGAACACTGAAGCTTTCTTT
TRBD1 NA TRBJ1-5 TRBV11-3 CASSLGTGGWGNQPQHF TGTGCCAGCAGCTTGGGGACAGGGGGATGGGGCAATCAGCCCCAGCATTTT
TRBD1 NA TRBJ1-1 TRBV6-8 CASNLDRGNTEAFF TGTGCCAGCAACCTAGACAGGGGCAACACTGAAGCTTTCTTT
TRBD1 medium-sized TRBJ2-7 TRBV11-3 CASSGGTGNTYEQYF TGTGCCAGCAGCGGAGGGACAGGGAACACCTACGAGCAGTACTTC
TRBD1 NA TRBJ1-2 TRBV12-5 CASGLGQLGTDYGYTF TGTGCTAGTGGTTTGGGACAACTCGGGACAGACTATGGCTACACCTTC